These 21 T cell receptor beta chains came from one sample sequenced in a study of cytomegalovirus exposure and HLA in healthy donors. A multiplex PCR was run with 60 Vbeta primers and 13 Jbeta primers. Assay: immunoSEQ multiplex PCR; the TCRdb copy retains only in-frame clones and omits some. This sample has roughly 96,000 clones; roughly 74% occur once, and the top ten carry 13% to 15%. Sequencing was carried out using PBMCs. The receptors were sampled from a woman aged 70-85 years in good health and CMV-seropositive.

In this sample, this clone turned up a few times. The rearrangement joins TRBV27 to TRBJ1-4; TRBD1 is a possible D gene (6 bases). The germline V and J ends were trimmed by 7 bases and 8 bases, with 20 bases remaining between them. The CDR3 is 15 amino acids. Per the germline V gene, CDR1 is MNHEY and CDR2 is SMNVEV (reference sequence). DNA for the CDR3: TGTGCCAGCAAATCTGCCAGGGGTTGGGAGGAAAAACTGTTTTTT. This sequence encodes CASKSARGWEEKLFF.

The rearrangement links TRBV15 to TRBJ2-1; TRBD2 matches at 8 bases. Germline loops: CDR1 LNHNV, CDR2 YYDKDF (reference sequence). The CDR3 is 14 residues long. Germline trimming cut 0 bases from V and 10 bases from J; bases unmatched to any gene: 5. In DNA form, the CDR3 reads TGTGCCACCAGCAGAGATGCGGGGGGAAACGAGCAGTTCTTC. This encodes CATSRDAGGNEQFF.

V and J are TRBV7-3 and TRBJ1-3; D is possibly TRBD1 (6 bases). The germline V gene encodes CDR1 SGHTA and CDR2 FQGTGA. CDR3 length equals 17 residues. V shed 1 base and J shed 1 base, with 14 bases lying between them. The chain's CDR3 is CASSLNWEQGSGNTIYF. DNA for the CDR3: TGTGCCAGCAGCTTAAACTGGGAACAGGGATCTGGAAACACCATATATTTT.

The chain links TRBV28 to TRBJ2-5; the D is unclear. Matching the DNA end better, TRBJ2-7 makes the J call doubtful. The CDR3 spans 11 residues. Germline V CDR1 and CDR2: MDHEN, SYDVKM. In nucleotides, the CDR3 is TGTGCCAGCAGTCCGCGCTACGAGCAGTACTTC. Amino acid sequence: CASSPRYEQYF.

A remark on this clone: The identical CDR3 is also encoded by other nucleotide sequences in the sample. The chain recombines TRBV19 with TRBJ2-7; maybe TRBD1 (5 bases). The CDR3 totals 13 residues. Trimming pared 3 bases from V and 2 bases from J, leaving 8 bases between. Germline assignment: CDR1 LNHDA and CDR2 SQIVND (reference sequence). As DNA, the CDR3 is TGTGCCAGTAGTATCACAGGTCCCTACGAGCAGTACTTC. It is translated as CASSITGPYEQYF. Using reference TRBV19 and TRBJ2-7 for the parts outside the CDR3, the full variable domain is DGGITQSPKYLFRKEGQNVTLSCEQNLNHDAMYWYRQDPGQGLRLIYYSQIVNDFQKGDIAEGYSVSREKKESFPLTVTSAQKNPTAFYLCASSITGPYEQYFGPGTRLTVT.

This sequence joins TRBV18 and TRBJ1-2; D is undetermined. CDR1 is KGHSH and CDR2 is LQKENI in the germline V gene. Trimming removed 6 bases from V and 6 bases from J, with 17 bases in between. The CDR3 totals 14 residues. CDR3 sequence (DNA): TGTGCCAGCTCCCCCGGCGGGAGGGTGGATGGCTACACCTTC. It yields the protein CASSPGGRVDGYTF. The full variable domain, completed using reference TRBV18 and TRBJ1-2, is NAGVMQNPRHLVRRRGQEARLRCSPMKGHSHVYWYRQLPEEGLKFMVYLQKENIIDESGMPKERFSAEFPKEGPSILRIQQVVRGDSAAYFCASSPGGRVDGYTFGSGTRLTVV.

This clone was observed a single time. The V gene is TRBV18, the J gene TRBJ2-1; a possible D gene is TRBD1 (6 bases). The CDR3 spans 14 residues. The germline V gene encodes CDR1 KGHSH and CDR2 LQKENI. Trimming cost V 6 bases and J 10 bases, with 19 bases left between them. This CDR3 reads CASSEFTYREEQFF. The DNA of the CDR3 is TGTGCCAGCTCCGAATTCACGTACAGGGAGGAGCAGTTCTTC. Together with reference TRBV18 and TRBJ2-1, the CDR3 gives the full variable domain: NAGVMQNPRHLVRRRGQEARLRCSPMKGHSHVYWYRQLPEEGLKFMVYLQKENIIDESGMPKERFSAEFPKEGPSILRIQQVVRGDSAAYFCASSEFTYREEQFFGPGTRLTVL.

The chain recombines TRBV5-1 with TRBJ2-1; the D gene is possibly TRBD2 (5 bases). The ends were cut back, 3 bases at V and 7 bases at J, with 14 bases in the middle. There are 14 residues in the CDR3. From germline, CDR1 is SGHRS and CDR2 YFSETQ. The CDR3 DNA reads TGCGCCAGCAGCTCGGCGGAGACGGGGAATGAGCAGTTCTTC. This gives the protein CASSSAETGNEQFF.

In its sample, this clone was seen a few times. The J gene is TRBJ1-4, the V gene TRBV11-2; D perhaps matches TRBD1 (5 bases). CDR3 length: 14 amino acids. The germline gives CDR1 SGHAT, CDR2 FQNNGV. Trimming stripped 8 bases from V and 8 bases from J, with 18 bases between. The DNA of the CDR3 is TGTGCCAGCCGGGGGATTCTGGGAGGCGAAAAACTGTTTTTT. Amino acids: CASRGILGGEKLFF. Using reference TRBV11-2 and TRBJ1-4 for the parts outside the CDR3, the full variable domain is EAGVAQSPRYKIIEKRQSVAFWCNPISGHATLYWYQQILGQGPKLLIQFQNNGVVDDSQLPKDRFSAERLKGVDSTLKIQPAKLEDSAVYLCASRGILGGEKLFFGSGTQLSVL.

This clone was detected once. V and J are TRBV11-2 and TRBJ2-7; D unresolved. Germline V gene data show CDR1 as SGHAT and CDR2 as FQNNGV. With 5 bases removed from V and 2 bases from J, the gap between germline ends came to 13 bases. This CDR3 has 14 amino acids. The CDR3 is CASSAAGAAYEQYF. CDR3 DNA sequence: TGTGCCAGCAGCGCCGCCGGAGCAGCCTACGAGCAGTACTTC.

The CDR3 protein is CASSLGQGTYNEQFF. The CDR3 DNA reads as TGCGCCAGCAGCCTCGGACAGGGTACCTACAATGAGCAGTTCTTC. This sequence joins TRBV4-3 and TRBJ2-1; 8 bases fit TRBD1. Germline CDR1 LGHNA, CDR2 YSLEER. The junction had 4 bases not matched to a gene; V was cut back by 4 bases and J by 2 bases. This CDR3 is built from 15 residues.

The chain uses TRBV28 and TRBJ2-7, with TRBD1 as a possible D gene (5 bases). The CDR3 spans 13 residues. The germline V gene encodes CDR1 MDHEN and CDR2 SYDVKM. The V end was cut by 4 bases, the J end by 3 bases, with 10 bases between. CDR3 nucleotides: TGTGCCAGCAGTTACAGGTTACGCTACGAGCAGTACTTC. It yields the protein CASSYRLRYEQYF. The full variable domain, its missing parts supplied by reference TRBV28 and TRBJ2-7, is DVKVTQSSRYLVKRTGEKVFLECVQDMDHENMFWYRQDPGLGLRLIYFSYDVKMKEKGDIPEGYSVSREKKERFSLILESASTNQTSMYLCASSYRLRYEQYFGPGTRLTVT.

In this sample, this clone turned up many times. This specimen includes other DNA sequences encoding the same CDR3. This chain uses TRBV7-8 with TRBJ2-7; 11 nucleotides agree with TRBD1. Per germline, CDR1 SGHVS and CDR2 FQNEAQ. The CDR3 sequence is 14 residues long. V shed 3 bases, J shed 3 bases, and the junction held 1 base outside the gene matches. Here the CDR3 DNA reads TGTGCCAGCAGCTTGGGACAGGGGGGCTACGAGCAGTACTTC. Amino acids: CASSLGQGGYEQYF.

The chain has TRBV4-3 and TRBJ1-5, with D perhaps matching TRBD1 (5 bases). The CDR3 is 15 residues long. V shed 0 bases and J shed 6 bases, with 12 bases lying between them. CDR1 and CDR2 from the germline V gene are LGHNA and YSLEER. The CDR3: CASSQDWQGGQPQHF. The CDR3 DNA reads TGCGCCAGCAGCCAAGATTGGCAGGGTGGTCAGCCCCAGCATTTT.

This chain joins TRBV18 and TRBJ2-2; possible D gene TRBD2, 6 bases. Deletions cut 3 bases from V and 0 bases from J, with 11 bases between. Per the germline V gene, CDR1 is KGHSH and CDR2 is LQKENI. This CDR3 has 16 amino acids. In nucleotides, the CDR3 is TGTGCCAGCTCACCGACCGGGAGAACGAACACCGGGGAGCTGTTTTTT. This sequence encodes CASSPTGRTNTGELFF.

V usage is TRBV2 and J usage is TRBJ2-1, with a possible D match to TRBD2 (5 bases). This CDR3 is built from 16 residues. Germline V gene data show CDR1 as SNHLY and CDR2 as FYNNEI. Deletions cut 2 bases from V and 5 bases from J, with 16 bases between. Written as DNA, the CDR3 is TGTGCCAGCAGTGAAATGCGGAGGACCGTCGACAATGAGCAGTTCTTC. This codes for CASSEMRRTVDNEQFF.

This chain links TRBV2 with TRBJ2-3; TRBD2 aligns across 8 bases. CDR1 and CDR2 from the germline V gene are SNHLY and FYNNEI. V lost 4 bases to trimming and J lost 6 bases; unmatched junction nucleotides: 9. The CDR3 contains 15 residues. In nucleotides, the CDR3 is TGTGCCAGCAGTGGTTCTAGCGGGTGGATGGATACGCAGTATTTT. Translated, it gives CASSGSSGWMDTQYF.

V and J are TRBV6-5 and TRBJ2-5; D unresolved. The V gene lost 0 bases and the J gene lost 7 bases, with 6 bases spanning the gap. The CDR3 extends over 12 amino acids. Germline loops: CDR1 MNHEY, CDR2 SVGAGI. The DNA of the CDR3 is TGTGCCAGCAGTTACTCGTTCGGGACCCAGTACTTC. Amino acid sequence: CASSYSFGTQYF.

The chain uses TRBV9 and TRBJ2-7; TRBD2 matches 9 bases. Trimming cost V 0 bases and J 2 bases; bases outside gene matches: 3. The CDR3 sequence is 15 residues long. Per germline, CDR1 SGDLS and CDR2 YYNGEE. In DNA, the CDR3 is TGTGCCAGCAGCGTAGGGCTAGCGGGAACCTACGAGCAGTACTTC. This gives the protein CASSVGLAGTYEQYF.

The chain is built from TRBV1 and TRBJ2-7; the table's D call TRBD1 went unverified against the DNA. TRBV1 is assigned pseudogene status. This CDR3 comprises 12 residues. CDR3 in DNA: TGCACCAGCAGCGACAGGGGTTGGGAGCAGTACTTC. Translation gives CTSSDRGWEQYF.

The V call is TRBV4-3, the J call TRBJ2-1; 8 bases line up with TRBD2. CDR1 and CDR2 from the germline V gene are LGHNA and YSLEER. Losses at the gene ends were 1 base for V and 9 bases for J; bases not matched to a gene: 5. The CDR3 runs to 14 residues. As DNA, the CDR3 is TGCGCCAGCAGCCAAGGTGCGGGGGGCCGTGAGCAGTTCTTC. It specifies CASSQGAGGREQFF.